This T cell receptor beta chain derives from a study of technical replicates of blood from several donors. This CDR3 comprises 15 residues. CDR1 SGHRS and CDR2 YFSETQ come from the germline V gene. The V gene end was trimmed by 4 bases and the J gene end by 3 bases; junction bases not matched to a gene: 3. TCRdb's table, derived via immunoSEQ multiplex PCR, lists solely in-frame clones and lacks some. The top ten hold about 7.4% of the sample, which has 10,000 to 15,000 clones, 90% to 95% seen once. This rearrangement joins TRBV5-1 to TRBJ2-1; TRBD2 matches at 11 bases. Sequencing was carried out using PBMCs. The TCR sequence derives from a human donor in good health. Here the CDR3 reads CASSLLAGDYNEQFF. The CDR3 DNA follows: TGCGCCAGCAGCCTACTAGCGGGGGACTACAATGAGCAGTTCTTC.